These 31 T cell receptor beta chains share one sample of origin, sequenced in a study of cytomegalovirus exposure and HLA in healthy donors. The method was immunoSEQ multiplex PCR; TCRdb's version includes in-frame clones alone and lacks a portion of them. This sample carries 65,000 to 75,000 clones, 92% of them seen once, and the ten largest clones take roughly 5.2%. The sample consisted of PBMCs. The origin of the receptors is a man aged 18-30 years in good health and CMV-seropositive.

This clone was seen once. This chain uses TRBV28 with TRBJ2-7; D may be TRBD1 (6 bases). CDR3 size: 12 residues. V lost 10 bases and J lost 0, with 10 bases in between. Per germline, CDR1 MDHEN and CDR2 SYDVKM. The CDR3 protein is CATADSSYEQYF. The CDR3 coding sequence is TGTGCCACCGCGGACAGCTCCTACGAGCAGTACTTC.

The genes are TRBV19 and TRBJ1-2; D is unclear. CDR3 length: 12 residues. Germline V gives CDR1 LNHDA, CDR2 SQIVND (reference sequence). The V end was cut by 6 bases, the J end by 4 bases, with 9 bases between. The CDR3 here is CASRVKSYGYTF. The CDR3 DNA reads as TGTGCCAGTAGGGTGAAGAGCTATGGCTACACCTTC.

The chain employs TRBV28 and TRBJ2-4; D remains ambiguous. Germline V gives CDR1 MDHEN, CDR2 SYDVKM. The ends were cut back, 6 bases at V and 1 base at J, with 10 bases in the middle. The CDR3 loop spans 14 amino acids. The CDR3 here is CASSLTNAKNIQYF. The CDR3 DNA sequence: TGTGCCAGCAGCCTTACAAACGCCAAAAACATTCAGTACTTC. Variable domain in full (rest from reference TRBV28 and TRBJ2-4): DVKVTQSSRYLVKRTGEKVFLECVQDMDHENMFWYRQDPGLGLRLIYFSYDVKMKEKGDIPEGYSVSREKKERFSLILESASTNQTSMYLCASSLTNAKNIQYFGAGTRLSVL.

This chain connects TRBV28 to TRBJ1-2; 8 nucleotides align to TRBD1. The CDR3 contains 13 residues. Trimming removed 5 bases from V and 6 bases from J; junction bases left unmatched: 5. The germline V gene encodes CDR1 MDHEN and CDR2 SYDVKM. For the CDR3, the DNA is TGTGCCAGCAGTCTGACAGGGGACCATGGCTACACCTTC. Translation: CASSLTGDHGYTF.

This rearrangement joins TRBV7-9 to TRBJ2-3, with D unclear. The length of the CDR3 is 14 residues. Germline CDR1 is SEHNR and CDR2 is FQNEAQ (reference sequence). The V end was cut by 0 bases, the J end by 11 bases, with 15 bases between. The CDR3 bases are TGTGCCAGCAGCTTAGCCCCTGGTCGAGGTGGGCAGTATTTT. Protein sequence: CASSLAPGRGGQYF.

This clone has a single count. The V and J genes are TRBV29-1 and TRBJ2-5; 14 bases match TRBD2. This CDR3 is 14 amino acids long. Germline loops: CDR1 SQVTM, CDR2 ANQGSEA. J gave up 5 bases and V 6 bases, and 5 bases lay outside the gene matches. CDR3 region: CSVTSGREWETQYF. The CDR3 DNA is TGCAGCGTGACTAGCGGGAGGGAGTGGGAGACCCAGTACTTC.

V gene TRBV6-6 combines with J gene TRBJ1-5; 8 nucleotides line up with TRBD1. Germline V gene data show CDR1 as MNHNY and CDR2 as SVGAGI (reference sequence). V trimming: 7 bases; J trimming: 6 bases; junction bases outside the gene matches: 8. The CDR3 sequence is 14 residues long. CDR3: CASTGQGRVQPQHF. CDR3 DNA: TGTGCCAGCACCGGACAGGGAAGGGTTCAGCCCCAGCATTTT.

V usage is TRBV2 and J usage is TRBJ2-3; the D is unclear. Trimming stripped 6 bases from V and 0 bases from J, with 7 bases between. The CDR3 covers 13 residues. Germline V gene lookup returns CDR1 SNHLY and CDR2 FYNNEI. CDR3 residues: CASRPTSTDTQYF. CDR3 coding DNA: TGTGCCAGCAGGCCCACTAGCACAGATACGCAGTATTTT.

The chain employs TRBV7-2 and TRBJ2-7; D possibly corresponds to TRBD1 (5 bases). V lost 3 bases and J lost 0, with 12 bases in between. Germline-derived CDR1 and CDR2 are SGHTA and FQGNSA. There are 15 residues in the CDR3. The CDR3 sequence is CASSFRDDSSYEQYF. The CDR3 nucleotides are TGTGCCAGCAGCTTTCGCGACGACAGCTCCTACGAGCAGTACTTC.

The V and J genes are TRBV6-6 and TRBJ1-5, with 10 bases aligning to TRBD1. From germline, CDR1 is MNHNY and CDR2 SVGAGI (reference sequence). V lost 7 bases to trimming and J lost 4 bases; unmatched junction nucleotides: 7. This CDR3 is built from 15 residues. The DNA of the CDR3 is TGTGCCAGCAATTCAATGGGACAGGGGAATCAGCCCCAGCATTTT. As protein: CASNSMGQGNQPQHF.

V and J are TRBV9 and TRBJ2-7, with D unresolved. The CDR3 loop spans 12 amino acids. The V end was cut by 4 bases, the J end by 1 base, with 6 bases between. The germline V gene encodes CDR1 SGDLS and CDR2 YYNGEE. The CDR3 protein is CASSTGSYEQYF. DNA for the CDR3: TGTGCCAGCAGCACCGGGTCCTACGAGCAGTACTTC.

The chain has TRBV5-1 and TRBJ1-1; D is ambiguous. The CDR3 contains 13 residues. From germline, CDR1 is SGHRS and CDR2 YFSETQ. Trimming shortened V by 5 bases and J by 1 base, and 9 bases separated the two germline ends. The CDR3 DNA follows: TGCGCCAGCAGTTTTGGCACGAACACTGAAGCTTTCTTT. Amino acid sequence: CASSFGTNTEAFF.

The rearrangement joins TRBV29-1 to TRBJ1-2, with 8 bases fitting TRBD1. Trimming cost V 5 bases and J 4 bases; bases outside gene matches: 6. The CDR3 is 13 amino acids. Germline V gene data show CDR1 as SQVTM and CDR2 as ANQGSEA. This CDR3 is CSVQGAPGYGYTF. The DNA of the CDR3 is TGCAGCGTTCAGGGGGCCCCGGGCTATGGCTACACCTTC. Supplemented by reference TRBV29-1 and TRBJ1-2, the full variable domain reads SAVISQKPSRDICQRGTSLTIQCQVDSQVTMMFWYRQQPGQSLTLIATANQGSEATYESGFVIDKFPISRPNLTFSTLTVSNMSPEDSSIYLCSVQGAPGYGYTFGSGTRLTVV.

The gene calls are TRBV27 and TRBJ2-2, with 8 bases fitting TRBD1. Trimming at V came to 3 bases and at J to 5 bases, leaving 2 bases not matched to a gene. The germline gives CDR1 MNHEY, CDR2 SMNVEV (reference sequence). This CDR3 is built from 14 residues. The CDR3 sequence is CASSFYRGTGELFF. CDR3 DNA: TGTGCCAGCAGTTTCTACAGGGGGACCGGGGAGCTGTTTTTT.

The gene calls are TRBV19 and TRBJ2-6, with D possibly matching TRBD2 (6 bases). The germline gives CDR1 LNHDA, CDR2 SQIVND (reference sequence). CDR3 size: 18 residues. The germline V and J ends were trimmed by 8 bases and 2 bases, with 22 bases remaining between them. The CDR3 region is CASRGVAPEPAGANVLTF. The CDR3 nucleotides read TGTGCCAGTCGCGGGGTAGCCCCCGAACCGGCTGGGGCCAACGTCCTGACTTTC.

This chain joins TRBV7-3 and TRBJ2-7, with 9 bases that match TRBD2. Germline V CDR1 and CDR2: SGHTA, FQGTGA. V shed 5 bases and J 6 bases; nucleotides not matched to a gene: 17. This CDR3 is 17 amino acids long. CDR3 sequence: CASSPGRVAGGPGEQYF. The CDR3 region has the DNA TGTGCCAGCAGCCCGGGGAGAGTGGCGGGAGGGCCGGGCGAGCAGTACTTC.

This rearrangement joins TRBV10-3 to TRBJ2-7; TRBD2 agrees at 9 bases. The CDR3 runs to 14 residues. Germline V gene data show CDR1 as ENHRY and CDR2 as SYGVKD. V gave up 2 bases and J gave up 2 bases; unmatched junction bases: 1. The CDR3 here is CAISEAGGPYEQYF. CDR3 DNA: TGTGCCATCAGTGAGGCGGGAGGGCCCTACGAGCAGTACTTC.

This chain links TRBV7-6 with TRBJ2-1; 8 bases match TRBD1. The V and J ends lost 1 base and 6 bases, in that order; junction bases with no gene match: 5. The germline V gene encodes CDR1 SGHVS and CDR2 FNYEAQ. The CDR3 runs 15 residues. This chain's CDR3 is CASSLGQGISNEQFF. The CDR3 region has the DNA TGTGCCAGCAGCTTAGGACAGGGGATAAGCAATGAGCAGTTCTTC.

Here the CDR3 reads CASTLDAEQYF. CDR3 in DNA: TGCGCCAGCACCTTAGATGCGGAGCAGTACTTC. The V gene is TRBV10-2, the J gene TRBJ2-7; D unclear. The ends were cut back, 7 bases at V and 7 bases at J, with 11 bases in the middle. Germline V gives CDR1 WSHSY, CDR2 SAAADI. The CDR3 extends over 11 amino acids.

V usage is TRBV6-5 and J usage is TRBJ2-7; D possibly corresponds to TRBD1 (6 bases). The CDR3 is 15 amino acids. Germline V CDR1 and CDR2: MNHEY, SVGAGI. V was pared by 2 bases and J by 4 bases, with 15 bases between. CDR3 in DNA: TGTGCCAGCAGTTACAGAACAGGGAGAACTTACGAGCAGTACTTC. Its protein is CASSYRTGRTYEQYF.

This clone was detected once. The chain combines TRBV10-2 with TRBJ2-2, with 7 bases lining up with TRBD2. The CDR3 is made up of 18 amino acids. Germline V gives CDR1 WSHSY, CDR2 SAAADI. Trimming took 4 bases from V and 0 from J; bases not matched to a gene: 11. CDR3 region: CASSVNRGSFANTGELFF. CDR3 nucleotides: TGCGCCAGCAGTGTAAATCGCGGGAGTTTTGCGAACACCGGGGAGCTGTTTTTT.

The chain carries TRBV23-1 and TRBJ2-5, with a weak D call TRBD1 (6 bases). TRBV23-1 is noted as an ORF with a role that remains uncertain. V gave up 7 bases and J gave up 1 base, with 19 bases separating them. The CDR3 runs to 16 residues. The chain's CDR3 is CASILPQGPLQETQYF. The DNA of the CDR3 is TGCGCCAGCATCCTCCCTCAGGGGCCCCTCCAAGAGACCCAGTACTTC.

This rearrangement joins TRBV30 to TRBJ1-2; D perhaps matches TRBD1 (5 bases). This CDR3 has 14 amino acids. Trimming removed 0 bases at V and 4 bases at J, with 12 bases between. Germline CDR1 is GTSNPN and CDR2 is SVGIG (reference sequence). The CDR3 bases are TGTGCCTGGAGTGTAGACAGAAGAGTCTATGGCTACACCTTC. Translation gives CAWSVDRRVYGYTF.

The chain carries TRBV27 and TRBJ2-7; 14 bases align to TRBD2. Trimming cost V 6 bases and J 6 bases; bases outside gene matches: 7. The CDR3 loop spans 15 amino acids. In germline, CDR1 is MNHEY, CDR2 SMNVEV (reference sequence). Here the CDR3 reads CASRFGTSGSREQYF. The CDR3 DNA follows: TGTGCCAGCAGATTTGGGACTAGCGGGAGTCGCGAGCAGTACTTC.

The sample holds one count of this clone. This rearrangement joins TRBV14 to TRBJ1-1; TRBD1 matches 7 bases. CDR1 SGHDN and CDR2 FVKESK come from the germline V gene. The CDR3 totals 15 residues. V was clipped by 2 bases and J by 4 bases; unmatched bases: 7. The CDR3 coding sequence is TGTGCCAGCAGCCAAATCACAGGGGCGGGCACTGAAGCTTTCTTT. Translation gives CASSQITGAGTEAFF.

V and J are TRBV5-1 and TRBJ2-5; 7 bases are a match to TRBD1. Germline-derived CDR1 and CDR2 are SGHRS and YFSETQ. The V gene end was trimmed by 6 bases and the J gene end by 1 base; junction bases not matched to a gene: 12. The CDR3 runs 16 residues. In nucleotides, the CDR3 is TGCGCCAGCATCCAGGGGAGTACAGGGGTCCAAGAGACCCAGTACTTC. Amino acids: CASIQGSTGVQETQYF.

In DNA, the CDR3 is TGTGCCAGCAGCGTCTCGACCGGGACACACGTCTGGGAGCAGTACTTC. Translation: CASSVSTGTHVWEQYF. The V and J genes are TRBV9 and TRBJ2-7; D is possibly TRBD1 (6 bases). Trimming left V 2 bases short and J 7 bases short, with 22 bases between. The CDR3 has 16 amino acids. CDR1 is SGDLS and CDR2 is YYNGEE in the germline V gene.

CDR3 residues: CARGMRTGCNQPQHF. CDR3 coding DNA: TGTGCCAGGGGAATGAGGACAGGCTGCAATCAGCCCCAGCATTTT. V usage is TRBV19 and J usage is TRBJ1-5, with 7 bases fitting TRBD1. The germline gives CDR1 LNHDA, CDR2 SQIVND (reference sequence). J gave up 2 bases and V 9 bases, and 10 bases lay outside the gene matches. This CDR3 spans 15 amino acids.

This clone was counted once. DNA for the CDR3: TGTGCCAGCAGTTTAGGGGGGAGGGCCATTTTCGAGCAGTACTTC. It encodes CASSLGGRAIFEQYF. The chain uses TRBV28 and TRBJ2-7; the match to TRBD2 covers 7 bases. Trimming took 2 bases from V and 6 from J; bases not matched to a gene: 10. Germline V CDR1 and CDR2: MDHEN, SYDVKM. The CDR3 contains 15 residues.

The chain carries TRBV28 and TRBJ2-3, with 8 bases fitting TRBD1. This CDR3 contains 16 residues. The J segment lost 6 bases and the V segment lost 2 bases, leaving 10 bases of the junction unmatched. Germline lookup yields CDR1 MDHEN and CDR2 SYDVKM. The CDR3 DNA is TGTGCCAGCAGTTTAGCGGTCGGGACAGGCGGCGATACGCAGTATTTT. It is translated as CASSLAVGTGGDTQYF.

The chain joins TRBV5-6 to TRBJ2-1; 10 bases align to TRBD2. The trim removed 6 bases at V and 7 bases at J, leaving 13 bases unmatched. The germline V gene encodes CDR1 SGHDT and CDR2 YYEEEE. The CDR3 covers 16 residues. CDR3 in amino acids: CASTFPSGRAENEQFF. The CDR3 DNA follows: TGTGCCAGCACCTTTCCGAGCGGGAGGGCCGAAAATGAGCAGTTCTTC.